Listed below are T cell receptor beta chains from one sample, sequenced in a study of PD-1 blockade in classical Hodgkin lymphoma. Using immunoSEQ multiplex PCR, the repertoire was profiled, and TCRdb retains in-frame clones only, with some absent. The sample has some 30,000 clones, 60% to 85% seen once. Sequenced here: peripheral blood mononuclear cells (PBMCs), sampled before the second cycle of nivolumab. Every receptor here comes from a human donor with classical Hodgkin lymphoma. Each CDR3 is given with its conserved first and last residue. The D gene is left open where the match is weak. Clone size, where shown, is once, few, many, or a class for clones that have expanded.

d_call j_call clone_size v_call cdr3_aa cdr3_nt
. TRBJ2-1 . TRBV4-2 CASSQVLQGSYNEQFF TGTGCCAGCAGCCAGGTTCTCCAGGGCTCCTACAATGAGCAGTTCTTC
. TRBJ2-2 . TRBV7-6 CASSSAPGELFF TGTGCCAGCAGCTCGGCCCCCGGGGAGCTGTTTTTT
. TRBJ2-7 few TRBV6-6 CASSPGLRDEQYF TGTGCCAGCAGTCCAGGGCTCAGGGACGAGCAGTACTTC
. TRBJ1-4 . TRBV28 CASSRSGGNEKLFF TGTGCCAGCAGTAGATCCGGGGGCAATGAAAAACTGTTTTTT
. TRBJ2-3 . TRBV6-1 CASVLWPTDTQYF TGTGCCAGCGTATTGTGGCCCACAGATACGCAGTATTTT
. TRBJ2-5 once TRBV6-4 CASTKQGGDQETQYF TGTGCCAGCACCAAACAGGGCGGGGATCAAGAGACCCAGTACTTC
. TRBJ1-1 . TRBV10-3 CAISYSENTEAFF TGTGCCATCAGTTACAGTGAGAACACTGAAGCTTTCTTT
. TRBJ2-7 . TRBV7-2 CASSLGGYYEQYF TGTGCCAGCAGCTTAGGCGGGTACTACGAGCAGTACTTC
. TRBJ2-3 . TRBV18 CASSLLGPPPQHPQYF TGTGCCAGCTCACTGCTGGGCCCCCCCCCTCAGCATCCGCAGTATTTT
. TRBJ1-1 . TRBV4-3 CASSLDTGTKNTEAFF TGCGCCAGCAGCCTGGACACCGGAACGAAGAACACTGAAGCTTTCTTT
. TRBJ1-5 . TRBV5-5 CASSLDRSGNQPQHF TGTGCCAGCAGCTTGGACAGGTCGGGCAATCAGCCCCAGCATTTT
TRBD1 TRBJ1-2 few TRBV4-3 CASSQDRAGTGANYGYTF TGCGCCAGCAGCCAAGATCGGGCCGGGACAGGAGCTAACTATGGCTACACCTTC
TRBD1 TRBJ2-7 . TRBV11-1 CASSRQGIEQYF TGTGCCAGCAGCCGACAGGGGATCGAGCAGTACTTC
. TRBJ2-7 . TRBV2 CASSDQVREQYF TGTGCCAGCAGTGATCAGGTGCGCGAGCAGTACTTC
. TRBJ2-1 . TRBV6-5 CASSYSQGDEQFF TGTGCCAGCAGTTACTCACAGGGAGACGAGCAGTTCTTC
. TRBJ2-3 . TRBV19 CASSIGASSTDTQYF TGTGCCAGTAGTATTGGAGCTAGCAGCACAGATACGCAGTATTTT
TRBD1 TRBJ1-1 once TRBV5-1 CASSSGQGSPEAFF TGCGCCAGCAGCTCTGGACAGGGATCCCCTGAAGCTTTCTTT
. TRBJ1-5 . TRBV30 CAWTGSSNQPQHF TGTGCCTGGACCGGTTCTAGCAATCAGCCCCAGCATTTT
TRBD2 TRBJ2-1 . TRBV19 CASSIWGLEQVGVNEQFF TGTGCCAGTAGTATTTGGGGACTAGAACAGGTAGGGGTCAATGAGCAGTTCTTC
. TRBJ1-1 . TRBV6-5 CASSYERDTEAFF TGTGCCAGCAGTTACGAGAGGGACACTGAAGCTTTCTTT
. TRBJ1-6 . TRBV11-2 CASSLVNSPLHF TGTGCCAGCAGCTTGGTAAATTCACCCCTCCACTTT
. TRBJ1-6 . TRBV5-6 CASSLGAPGNSPLHF TGTGCCAGCAGCTTGGGGGCCCCAGGTAATTCACCCCTCCACTTT
. TRBJ2-1 . TRBV12-5 CASGDVNGRNEQFF TGTGCTAGTGGTGACGTGAATGGCAGGAATGAGCAGTTCTTC
. TRBJ1-2 . TRBV10-3 CAISESKGRDYGYTF TGTGCCATCAGTGAGTCGAAAGGCAGGGACTATGGCTACACCTTC
. TRBJ2-2 . TRBV4-1 CASSQETTGTNTGELFF TGCGCCAGCAGCCAAGAGACCACCGGGACAAACACCGGGGAGCTGTTTTTT
. TRBJ2-7 . TRBV7-3 CASSFGPYYEQYF TGTGCCAGCAGCTTCGGGCCGTACTACGAGCAGTACTTC
TRBD1 TRBJ1-1 . TRBV30 CAWSTQGETEAFF TGTGCCTGGAGTACCCAGGGGGAGACTGAAGCTTTCTTT
. TRBJ2-5 . TRBV12-2 CASRPGGLETQYF TGTGCAAGTCGCCCGGGAGGATTGGAGACCCAGTACTTC
. TRBJ2-7 . TRBV2 CASSTHRFPPYEQYF TGTGCCAGCAGTACCCACAGGTTTCCGCCCTACGAGCAGTACTTC
. TRBJ2-7 . TRBV7-3 CASSPTGTPGDEQYF TGTGCCAGCAGCCCAACAGGGACGCCAGGTGACGAGCAGTACTTC
. TRBJ2-2 . TRBV29-1 CSVGGETGELFF TGCAGCGTTGGGGGGGAGACCGGGGAGCTGTTTTTT
. TRBJ2-5 . TRBV9 CASGVEDLAQETQYF TGTGCCAGCGGCGTAGAGGATCTGGCCCAAGAGACCCAGTACTTC
. TRBJ1-6 . TRBV6-1 CASSEWYRDLRSPLHF TGTGCCAGCAGTGAGTGGTACAGGGACTTAAGGTCACCCCTCCACTTT
. TRBJ2-3 . TRBV12-1 CASAEGGDTQYF TGTGCCAGCGCAGAAGGCGGAGATACGCAGTATTTT
. TRBJ1-6 few TRBV7-6 CASSLSEGWNSPLHF TGTGCCAGCAGCTTATCGGAGGGTTGGAATTCACCCCTCCACTTT
TRBD2 TRBJ2-2 . TRBV2 CASSEEAAGTGELFF TGTGCCAGCAGTGAAGAGGCAGCGGGGACCGGGGAGCTGTTTTTT
TRBD1 TRBJ2-7 . TRBV28 CASSPWTGPYEQYF TGTGCCAGCAGTCCCTGGACAGGGCCCTACGAGCAGTACTTC
TRBD1 TRBJ1-3 . TRBV6-5 CASHDRERNTIYF TGTGCCAGCCACGACAGGGAGCGAAACACCATATATTTT
TRBD2 TRBJ2-1 . TRBV27 CASSLQRTSGEQFF TGTGCCAGCAGTCTTCAACGGACTAGCGGGGAGCAGTTCTTC
. TRBJ2-2 few TRBV4-1 CASSQMAGELFF TGCGCCAGCAGCCAAATGGCCGGGGAGCTGTTTTTT
. TRBJ2-7 . TRBV2 CASTEGPYEQYF TGTGCCAGCACCGAAGGGCCCTACGAGCAGTACTTC
. TRBJ1-1 . TRBV18 CASSPQRGTEAFF TGTGCCAGCTCACCACAAAGGGGCACTGAAGCTTTCTTT
TRBD1 TRBJ1-2 . TRBV27 CASRETGTFPNYGYTF TGTGCCAGCAGAGAGACAGGGACATTCCCGAACTATGGCTACACCTTC
. TRBJ1-1 few TRBV18 CASSPRREFEAFF TGTGCCAGCTCACCACGAAGGGAATTCGAAGCTTTCTTT
TRBD2 TRBJ2-1 . TRBV4-2 CASSQSGGGRSEQFF TGTGCCAGCAGCCAAAGCGGGGGGGGTCGTAGTGAGCAGTTCTTC
. TRBJ2-2 few TRBV4-3 CASSQPLPGELFF TGCGCCAGCAGCCAACCCCTGCCCGGGGAGCTGTTTTTT
TRBD2 TRBJ2-7 . TRBV7-8 CASSPTGGPYEQYF TGTGCCAGCAGCCCAACGGGGGGACCCTACGAGCAGTACTTC
. TRBJ1-3 medium-sized TRBV6-1 CASSPTRGSGNTIYF TGTGCCAGCAGTCCTACGCGGGGCTCTGGAAACACCATATATTTT
TRBD1 TRBJ1-1 . TRBV5-4 CASSLPRDRDTEAFF TGTGCCAGCAGTTTACCCCGGGACAGAGACACTGAAGCTTTCTTT
. TRBJ1-1 medium-sized TRBV6-6 CASSWGGITEAFF TGTGCCAGCAGTTGGGGTGGTATCACTGAAGCTTTCTTT
TRBD1 TRBJ1-5 . TRBV6-5 CASSRDRGGKPQHF TGTGCCAGCAGTAGGGACAGGGGTGGTAAGCCCCAGCATTTT
. TRBJ2-7 few TRBV19 CASSILRGAPIYEQYF TGTGCCAGTAGTATTCTCCGGGGGGCCCCTATCTACGAGCAGTACTTC
. TRBJ2-3 . TRBV6-6 CASSRTLLGITDTQYF TGTGCCAGCAGTCGAACCCTACTCGGAATCACAGATACGCAGTATTTT